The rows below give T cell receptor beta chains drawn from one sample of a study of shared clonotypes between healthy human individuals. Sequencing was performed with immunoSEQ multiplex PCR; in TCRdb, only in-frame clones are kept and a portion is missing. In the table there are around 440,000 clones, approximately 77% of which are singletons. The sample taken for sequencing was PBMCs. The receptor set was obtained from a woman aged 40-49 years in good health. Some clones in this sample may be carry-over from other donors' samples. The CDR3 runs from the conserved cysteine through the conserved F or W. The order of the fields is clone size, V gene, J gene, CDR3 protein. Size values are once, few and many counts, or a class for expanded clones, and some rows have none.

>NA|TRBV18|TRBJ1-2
CASSESRTGRNYGYTF
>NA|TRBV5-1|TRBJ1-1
CASSSDRGNTEAFF
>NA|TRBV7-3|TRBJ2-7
CASSRTGQGYEQYF
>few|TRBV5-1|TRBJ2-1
CASTVGTPGDEQFF
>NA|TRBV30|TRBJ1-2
CAWSTRQGGGYTF
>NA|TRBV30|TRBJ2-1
CAWSVGLAGYNEQFF
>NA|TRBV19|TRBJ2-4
CASSISSSGRIMDIQYF
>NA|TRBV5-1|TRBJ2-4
CASSPASGRAKNIQYF
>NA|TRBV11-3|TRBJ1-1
CASSLVRNTEAFF
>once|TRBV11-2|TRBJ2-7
CASRKNRFEQYF
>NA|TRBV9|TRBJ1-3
CASSGYGEAASGNTIYF
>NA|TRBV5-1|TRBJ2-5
CASSYLPGDQETQYF
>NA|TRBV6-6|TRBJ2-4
CASSYSQGGNIQYF
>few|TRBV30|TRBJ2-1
CAWTHPREEQFF
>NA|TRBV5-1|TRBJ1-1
CASSLAGDRGSEAFF